Listed below are T cell receptor beta chains from one sample, sequenced in a study of T cells in Graves' hyperthyroidism and ophthalmopathy. From the multiplex PCR reads, TCRdb called clonotypes with MiXCR, one entry per CDR3 protein. This sample has some 250,000 distinct CDR3 sequences, with just over 14% found just once. Sequenced material: blood. The receptors originated from a middle-aged woman with Graves' hyperthyroidism that later progressed to Graves' ophthalmopathy. CDR3s leave out the opening cysteine and the closing phenylalanine or tryptophan.

v_call	j_call	cdr3_length	cdr3_aa
TRBV27	TRBJ2-7	18	ASSLWYDPASGPTNYEQY
TRBV12-3/TRBV12-4	TRBJ1-1	11	ASRVESNTEAF
TRBV30	TRBJ1-4	12	AWSKRRINEKLF
TRBV4-2	TRBJ2-4	15	ASSQDPMDRLKNIQY
TRBV19	TRBJ1-5	13	ASSTGKRSNQPQH
TRBV6-5	TRBJ1-1	13	ASSYWTDGNTEAF
TRBV5-1	TRBJ2-1	13	ASSWDNPTYNEQF
TRBV2	TRBJ2-1	12	ASSEGRGSNEQF
TRBV12-3/TRBV12-4	TRBJ1-2	10	VSSLRGVGYT
TRBV5-6	TRBJ1-1	11	ASRRKGFSEAF
TRBV4-1	TRBJ1-1	13	ASRSLPILNTEAF
TRBV5-1	TRBJ2-2	13	ASSLELAGTGELF
TRBV9	TRBJ2-5	13	ASSSKTGFLETQY
TRBV24-1	TRBJ2-2	12	ATSDSAGRGELF
TRBV10-3	TRBJ2-1	13	AISESGRAKNEQF
TRBV10-3	TRBJ2-1	14	AISEPGLASGHEQF
TRBV30	TRBJ2-3	14	AWSPGTAPSTDTQY
TRBV19	TRBJ2-3	12	ASSIYRVWDTQY
TRBV20-1	TRBJ1-1	13	SARDYGGKGTEAF
TRBV2	TRBJ2-3	12	ASVGTSVTDTQY
TRBV20-1	TRBJ1-4	10	SASLLNEKLF
TRBV10-3	TRBJ2-3	13	AISTGPAGRDTQY
TRBV5-1	TRBJ2-2	14	ASSLAGPSNTGELF
TRBV20-1	TRBJ2-1	11	SGPGLVGDEQF
TRBV28	TRBJ1-2	12	ASSSLRRSHGYT
TRBV12-3/TRBV12-4	TRBJ1-1	11	ASSSGPSYRAF
TRBV4-1	TRBJ1-4	15	ASSQETPGGPNEKLF
TRBV30	TRBJ2-3	11	AWSQRNTDTQY
TRBV2	TRBJ2-1	13	ASSVLREPYNEQF
TRBV5-1	TRBJ2-3	11	ASSTGHSDTQY
TRBV12-3/TRBV12-4	TRBJ2-2	11	ASSPKWGGELF
TRBV5-5	TRBJ2-3	15	ASRLKERLAGADTQY
TRBV11-2	TRBJ2-1	14	ASSLSLLAGIDEQF
TRBV2	TRBJ1-4	11	AGSGTTNEKLF
TRBV29-1	TRBJ1-4	12	SVEDPVEGEKLF
TRBV7-3	TRBJ2-3	14	ASSSMTGTYTDTQY
TRBV20-1	TRBJ2-7	13	SARDSREGADEQY
TRBV11-1	TRBJ2-1	15	ASSPLGTSGSRNEQF
TRBV2	TRBJ1-4	15	ASRSPRRGTSSEKLF
TRBV5-5	TRBJ2-7	14	ASSPRRDRGISEQY
TRBV27	TRBJ1-5	12	ASSIQGNNQPQH
TRBV11-2	TRBJ1-6	13	ASSPRDSYNSPLH
TRBV7-9	TRBJ2-7	12	ASSPLRGTYEQY
TRBV30	TRBJ1-6	12	AWSPGQGVTPLH